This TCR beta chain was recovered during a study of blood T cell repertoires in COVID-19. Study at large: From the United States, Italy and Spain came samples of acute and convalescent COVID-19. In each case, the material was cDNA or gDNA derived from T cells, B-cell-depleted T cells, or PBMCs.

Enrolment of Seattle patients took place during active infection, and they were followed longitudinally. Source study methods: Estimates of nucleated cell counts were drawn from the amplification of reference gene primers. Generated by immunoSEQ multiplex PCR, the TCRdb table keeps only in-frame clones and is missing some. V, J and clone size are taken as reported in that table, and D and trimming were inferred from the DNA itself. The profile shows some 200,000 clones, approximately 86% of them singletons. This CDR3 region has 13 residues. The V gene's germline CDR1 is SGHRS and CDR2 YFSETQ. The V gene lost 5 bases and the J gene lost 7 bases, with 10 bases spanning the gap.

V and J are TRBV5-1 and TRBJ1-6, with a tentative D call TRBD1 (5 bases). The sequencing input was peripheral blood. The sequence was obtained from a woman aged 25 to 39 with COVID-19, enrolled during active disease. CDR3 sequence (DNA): TGCGCCAGCAGGGGGACTGAAAATTCACCCCTCCACTTT. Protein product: CASRGTENSPLHF. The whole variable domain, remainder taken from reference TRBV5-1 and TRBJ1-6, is KAGVTQTPRYLIKTRGQQVTLSCSPISGHRSVSWYQQTPGQGLQFLFEYFSETQRNKGNFPGRFSGRQFSNSRSEMNVSTLELGDSALYLCASRGTENSPLHFGNGTRLTVT.